The 26 T cell receptor beta chains in this list originate from one sample, sequenced in a study of cytomegalovirus exposure and HLA in healthy donors. PCR involved 60 Vbeta and 13 Jbeta primers. Only in-frame clones appear in the TCRdb table, and some are missing; sequencing was by immunoSEQ multiplex PCR. Among roughly 140,000 clones listed, about 80% were seen once. Sequencing used PBMCs. These receptors were obtained from a woman aged 45-65 years in good health and CMV-seropositive.

The rearrangement uses TRBV19 and TRBJ1-5, with unresolved D. Trimming cost V 3 bases and J 1 base, with 10 bases left between them. Germline lookup yields CDR1 LNHDA and CDR2 SQIVND (reference sequence). The CDR3 is 15 residues long. CDR3 amino acids: CASSMGRSSNQPQHF. CDR3 sequence (DNA): TGTGCCAGTAGTATGGGCAGATCGAGCAATCAGCCCCAGCATTTT.

The chain couples TRBV28 to TRBJ1-5; possible D gene TRBD1, 6 bases. CDR1 and CDR2 from the germline V gene are MDHEN and SYDVKM. Trimming stripped 6 bases from V and 6 bases from J, with 18 bases between. The CDR3 sequence is 15 residues long. CDR3 sequence: CASRSPQQGVQPQHF. The CDR3 nucleotides are TGTGCCAGCAGATCTCCGCAACAGGGCGTTCAGCCCCAGCATTTT.

DNA for the CDR3: TGCAGCGTTGATTACGGGGGGGCCCTCCACTTT. It translates to CSVDYGGALHF. The chain combines TRBV29-1 with TRBJ1-6, with a tentative D call TRBD1 (5 bases). Trimming stripped 3 bases from V and 14 bases from J, with 11 bases between. From germline, CDR1 is SQVTM and CDR2 ANQGSEA. The CDR3 totals 11 residues.

The rearrangement links TRBV6-4 to TRBJ2-1; a weak D match, TRBD1 (5 bases). The V gene's germline CDR1 is MRHNA and CDR2 SNTAGT. The CDR3 has 12 amino acids. Trimming took off 8 bases at V and 7 bases at J, with 12 bases between the two ends. The CDR3 coding sequence is TGTGCCAGCGTCAGGGTCTGGAATGAGCAGTTCTTC. Residues: CASVRVWNEQFF.

V and J are TRBV6-5 and TRBJ1-1; D is undetermined. This CDR3 is built from 14 residues. The V end lost 6 bases, the J end lost 0 bases, and 11 bases lay between the germline ends. Germline loops: CDR1 MNHEY, CDR2 SVGAGI. CDR3 bases: TGTGCCAGCAGAATCCAGTCAATGAACACTGAAGCTTTCTTT. Translated: CASRIQSMNTEAFF.

The rearrangement joins TRBV19 to TRBJ1-5; 7 bases align to TRBD1. Trimming took 10 bases from V and 2 from J; bases not matched to a gene: 5. The germline CDR1 and CDR2 sequences are LNHDA and SQIVND (reference sequence). This CDR3 has 13 residues. The CDR3 reads CATTGQGNQPQHF. The DNA for the CDR3 is TGTGCCACAACTGGACAGGGCAATCAGCCCCAGCATTTT.

This chain links TRBV10-2 with TRBJ1-5, with 8 bases lining up with TRBD1. This CDR3 region has 16 residues. Trimming at V came to 2 bases and at J to 0 bases, leaving 3 bases not matched to a gene. Germline V gene sequence: CDR1 WSHSY, CDR2 SAAADI. The DNA of the CDR3 is TGCGCCAGCAGTGAGCCCGACAGGGGTAGCAATCAGCCCCAGCATTTT. The encoded protein is CASSEPDRGSNQPQHF.

The V gene is TRBV25-1, the J gene TRBJ2-7; a weak D match, TRBD1 (7 bases). The CDR3 runs 16 residues. V shed 9 bases and J shed 11 bases, with 32 bases lying between them. Germline CDR1 MGHDK, CDR2 SYGVNS. The CDR3 DNA reads as TGTGCCAGATTTACCCCCAGGGGGAGGCTGCTGCCGGGGGAGTACTTC. This codes for CARFTPRGRLLPGEYF.

The chain recombines TRBV14 with TRBJ2-7; perhaps TRBD2 as D (5 bases). The germline CDR1 and CDR2 sequences are SGHDN and FVKESK. CDR3 length: 14 residues. The V end was cut by 4 bases, the J end by 4 bases, with 14 bases between. CDR3 residues: CASSPYRDPYEQYF. The CDR3 DNA follows: TGTGCCAGCAGCCCGTACCGGGATCCATACGAGCAGTACTTC.

The chain carries TRBV29-1 and TRBJ2-7, with D possibly being TRBD1 (6 bases). The CDR3 is made up of 11 amino acids. Germline CDR1 reads SQVTM; CDR2 reads ANQGSEA. V was cut by 7 bases and J by 4 bases, with 11 bases left in between. CDR3 amino acids: CSAYDRYEQYF. In nucleotides, the CDR3 is TGCAGCGCTTATGACAGGTACGAGCAGTACTTC.

The chain employs TRBV6-5 and TRBJ1-2; 7 positions match TRBD1. Germline V gives CDR1 MNHEY, CDR2 SVGAGI. The CDR3 runs to 11 residues. Trimming at V came to 10 bases and at J to 5 bases, leaving 4 bases not matched to a gene. The CDR3 DNA is TGTGCCACAGGGACAGAATATGGCTACACCTTC. Translation: CATGTEYGYTF.

The chain employs TRBV5-8 and TRBJ2-3; D may be TRBD1 (7 bases). The V and J ends lost 7 bases and 1 base respectively, with 10 bases between them. This CDR3 contains 13 residues. Germline CDR1 SGHTS, CDR2 YDEGEE. The CDR3 sequence is CASPRGGTDTQYF. The CDR3 DNA reads as TGTGCCAGCCCCAGGGGGGGCACAGATACGCAGTATTTT.

The chain joins TRBV7-2 to TRBJ2-3; 12 nucleotides agree with TRBD2. The ends lost 0 bases at V and 3 bases at J; junction bases unmatched: 7. CDR1 is SGHTA and CDR2 is FQGNSA in the germline V gene. This CDR3 comprises 18 residues. As DNA, the CDR3 is TGTGCCAGCAGCTTAGCCTTTGCTAGCGGGGGGGCAACAGATACGCAGTATTTT. Translation gives CASSLAFASGGATDTQYF.

The chain uses TRBV7-9 and TRBJ2-3; 7 positions match TRBD2. The length of the CDR3 is 16 residues. Germline-derived CDR1 and CDR2 are SEHNR and FQNEAQ (reference sequence). J gave up 0 bases and V 4 bases, and 7 bases lay outside the gene matches. CDR3 DNA sequence: TGTGCCAGCAGCTGGACTTTGCGGGGGAGCACAGATACGCAGTATTTT. It specifies CASSWTLRGSTDTQYF.

V usage is TRBV5-1 and J usage is TRBJ1-3; the D gene is possibly TRBD1 (6 bases). From germline, CDR1 is SGHRS and CDR2 YFSETQ. The CDR3 spans 16 residues. V lost 0 bases to trimming and J lost 0 bases, with 10 bases between them. CDR3 in DNA: TGCGCCAGCAGCTTGGTTGCAGGGGACTCTGGAAACACCATATATTTT. Amino acid sequence: CASSLVAGDSGNTIYF.

V gene TRBV5-1 combines with J gene TRBJ1-1; 9 bases are a match to TRBD1. V lost 1 base, J lost 4 bases, and 5 bases stayed unmatched. Germline V gives CDR1 SGHRS, CDR2 YFSETQ. The CDR3 contains 15 residues. CDR3 loop: CASSLSGTGLTEAFF. The DNA for the CDR3 is TGCGCCAGCAGCTTGTCTGGGACAGGGCTCACTGAAGCTTTCTTT.

This chain joins TRBV30 and TRBJ2-7; possibly TRBD2 for D (5 bases). This CDR3 is 17 amino acids long. Germline values: CDR1 GTSNPN, CDR2 SVGIG (reference sequence). V dropped 6 bases and J dropped 0 bases, with 24 bases sitting between them. CDR3 nucleotide sequence: TGTGCCTGCCAGACACGGCTAGGGCAAAGCGGCTCCTACGAGCAGTACTTC. Amino acid sequence: CACQTRLGQSGSYEQYF.

The genes are TRBV9 and TRBJ1-1; D is unresolved. The V end lost 2 bases, the J end lost 0 bases, and 8 bases lay between the germline ends. The germline gives CDR1 SGDLS, CDR2 YYNGEE. The CDR3 contains 14 residues. CDR3 sequence: CASSVRAVNTEAFF. In nucleotides, the CDR3 is TGTGCCAGCAGCGTGCGGGCCGTGAACACTGAAGCTTTCTTT.

The V gene is TRBV25-1, the J gene TRBJ1-4; TRBD1 agrees at 8 bases. This CDR3 spans 11 amino acids. CDR1 is MGHDK and CDR2 is SYGVNS in the germline V gene. The V segment lost 4 bases and the J segment 14 bases; nucleotides outside the gene matches: 3. Here the CDR3 reads CASSGGDRLFF. CDR3 nucleotides: TGTGCCAGCAGTGGGGGGGACAGGCTGTTTTTT.

V usage is TRBV2 and J usage is TRBJ2-7; unclear D gene. The CDR3 runs 13 residues. The ends were cut back, 2 bases at V and 3 bases at J, with 8 bases in the middle. The germline gives CDR1 SNHLY, CDR2 FYNNEI. This CDR3 is CASSEQLNYEQYF. The CDR3 DNA follows: TGTGCCAGCAGTGAACAACTCAACTACGAGCAGTACTTC. Full variable domain (outside the CDR3, taken from reference TRBV2 and TRBJ2-7): EPEVTQTPSHQVTQMGQEVILRCVPISNHLYFYWYRQILGQKVEFLVSFYNNEISEKSEIFDDQFSVERPDGSNFTLKIRSTKLEDSAMYFCASSEQLNYEQYFGPGTRLTVT.

The J gene is TRBJ1-1, the V gene TRBV4-3, with D maybe TRBD1 (5 bases). There are 14 residues in the CDR3. The V gene's germline CDR1 is LGHNA and CDR2 YSLEER. The ends were cut back, 4 bases at V and 4 bases at J, with 13 bases in the middle. The CDR3 protein is CASSRDSYGTEAFF. The DNA of the CDR3 is TGCGCCAGCAGCCGGGACTCCTACGGCACTGAAGCTTTCTTT.

Concerning this clone: This same CDR3 is encoded by further DNA sequences in the sample. This sequence joins TRBV7-9 and TRBJ2-7, with 7 bases identical to TRBD1. The CDR3 has 14 amino acids. Trimming removed 5 bases from V and 3 bases from J; junction bases left unmatched: 7. Germline CDR1 and CDR2: SEHNR and FQNEAQ (reference sequence). The CDR3 sequence is CASSPWTGDYEQYF. The CDR3 nucleotides are TGTGCCAGCAGCCCGTGGACAGGCGACTACGAGCAGTACTTC. Full variable domain (missing parts from reference TRBV7-9 and TRBJ2-7): DTGVSQNPRHKITKRGQNVTFRCDPISEHNRLYWYRQTLGQGPEFLTYFQNEAQLEKSRLLSDRFSAERPKGSFSTLEIQRTEQGDSAMYLCASSPWTGDYEQYFGPGTRLTVT.

A word on this clone: The sample contains more than one DNA sequence encoding this CDR3. This chain joins TRBV6-5 and TRBJ2-1, with 9 bases aligning to TRBD2. This CDR3 contains 15 residues. Germline lookup yields CDR1 MNHEY and CDR2 SVGAGI. V dropped 0 bases and J dropped 9; count of bases not matched to a gene: 6. The DNA of the CDR3 is TGTGCCAGCAGTTACTCGCGCGGGGGGGGAAGTGAGCAGTTCTTC. Protein sequence: CASSYSRGGGSEQFF.

This clone was picked up one time. The chain employs TRBV5-4 and TRBJ2-2; D may be TRBD1 (5 bases). Trimming pared 2 bases from V and 6 bases from J, leaving 8 bases between. The length of the CDR3 is 13 residues. Per germline, CDR1 SGHNT and CDR2 YYREEE (reference sequence). CDR3 DNA sequence: TGTGCCAGCAGCTTAGGGGATCCCGGGGAGCTGTTTTTT. This codes for CASSLGDPGELFF.

The genes are TRBV7-2 and TRBJ2-7; TRBD2 matches at 9 bases. The CDR3 contains 15 residues. V lost 2 bases, J lost 0 bases, and 2 bases stayed unmatched. Germline CDR1 SGHTA, CDR2 FQGNSA. The CDR3 DNA reads as TGTGCCAGCAGCTTAAGCGGGGGGCCCTCCTACGAGCAGTACTTC. Encoded protein: CASSLSGGPSYEQYF.

V usage is TRBV30 and J usage is TRBJ2-3, with a tentative D call TRBD1 (6 bases). CDR1 is GTSNPN, CDR2 SVGIG, per germline (reference sequence). V was clipped by 0 bases and J by 0 bases, with 7 bases between them. The length of the CDR3 is 14 residues. The CDR3 DNA follows: TGTGCCTGGAGTGTCGGGACAAGCACAGATACGCAGTATTTT. This translates into CAWSVGTSTDTQYF.